The T cell receptor (beta chain) described here comes from a study of cytomegalovirus exposure and HLA in healthy donors. Study-level points and caveats: Researchers reported in a later analysis that common viral pathogens appeared linked to several top clusters. Later work showed greater clonal expansion in HLA-associated TCR beta chains than in equally common others.

This clone was recorded once. Its antigen is still unknown. In the PCR, 60 Vbeta and 13 Jbeta primers were used. The assay was immunoSEQ multiplex PCR, and TCRdb's table has in-frame clones only and misses some. This sample yields tens of thousands of clones, of which over 70% are seen a single time; roughly an eighth belongs to the top ten. The CDR3 runs to 17 residues. The germline gives CDR1 MDHEN, CDR2 SYDVKM. Trimming removed 4 bases at V and 0 bases at J, with 13 bases between. Sample: PBMCs. The TCR was taken from a man aged 65 to 79 in good health and CMV-seronegative. V and J are TRBV28 and TRBJ2-6; D gene ambiguous. This chain's CDR3 is CASSSGSPYSGANVLTF. CDR3 coding DNA: TGTGCCAGCAGTTCCGGGTCGCCTTACTCTGGGGCCAACGTCCTGACTTTC.